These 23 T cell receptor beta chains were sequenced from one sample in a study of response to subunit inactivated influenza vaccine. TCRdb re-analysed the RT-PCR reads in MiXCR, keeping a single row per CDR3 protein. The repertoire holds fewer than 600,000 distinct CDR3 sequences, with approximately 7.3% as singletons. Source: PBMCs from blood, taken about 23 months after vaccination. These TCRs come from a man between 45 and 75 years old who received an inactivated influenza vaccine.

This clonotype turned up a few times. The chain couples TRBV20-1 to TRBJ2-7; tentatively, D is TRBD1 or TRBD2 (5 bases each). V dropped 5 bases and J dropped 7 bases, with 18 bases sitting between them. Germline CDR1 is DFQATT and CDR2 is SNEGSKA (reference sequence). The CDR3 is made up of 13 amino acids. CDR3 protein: CSAYGTSGGEQYF. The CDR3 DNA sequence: TGCAGTGCTTACGGGACCAGCGGTGGGGAGCAGTACTTC.

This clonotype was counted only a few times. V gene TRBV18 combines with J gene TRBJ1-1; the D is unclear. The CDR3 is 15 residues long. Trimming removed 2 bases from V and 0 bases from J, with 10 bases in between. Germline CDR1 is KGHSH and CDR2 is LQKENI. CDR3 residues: CASSPNGVMNTEAFF. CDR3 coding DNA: TGTGCCAGCTCACCAAATGGGGTGATGAACACTGAAGCTTTCTTT.

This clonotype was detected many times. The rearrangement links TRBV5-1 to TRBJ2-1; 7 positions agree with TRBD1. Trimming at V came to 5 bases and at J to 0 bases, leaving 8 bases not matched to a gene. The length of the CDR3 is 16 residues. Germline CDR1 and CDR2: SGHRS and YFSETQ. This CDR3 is CASRPTPGGSYNEQFF. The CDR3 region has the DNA TGCGCCAGCAGGCCAACCCCAGGGGGCTCCTACAATGAGCAGTTCTTC.

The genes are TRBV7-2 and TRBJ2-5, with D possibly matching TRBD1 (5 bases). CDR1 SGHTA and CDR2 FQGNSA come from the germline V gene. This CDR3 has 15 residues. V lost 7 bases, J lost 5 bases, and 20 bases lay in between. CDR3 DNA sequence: TGTGCCAGCACCCGCCAGGGTTCGCCCCGGGAGACCCAGTACTTC. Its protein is CASTRQGSPRETQYF.

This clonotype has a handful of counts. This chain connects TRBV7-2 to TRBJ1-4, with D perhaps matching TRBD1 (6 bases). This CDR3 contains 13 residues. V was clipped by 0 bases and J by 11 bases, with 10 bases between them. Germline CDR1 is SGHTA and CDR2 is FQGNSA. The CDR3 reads CASSLAQGIKLFF. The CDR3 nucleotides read TGTGCCAGCAGCTTAGCGCAGGGGATCAAACTGTTTTTT.

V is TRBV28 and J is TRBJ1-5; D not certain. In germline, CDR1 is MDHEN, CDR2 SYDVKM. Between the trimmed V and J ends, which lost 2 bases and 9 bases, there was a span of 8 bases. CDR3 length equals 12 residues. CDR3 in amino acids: CASSLGSWPQHF. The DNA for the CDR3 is TGTGCCAGCAGTTTAGGTAGCTGGCCCCAGCATTTT.

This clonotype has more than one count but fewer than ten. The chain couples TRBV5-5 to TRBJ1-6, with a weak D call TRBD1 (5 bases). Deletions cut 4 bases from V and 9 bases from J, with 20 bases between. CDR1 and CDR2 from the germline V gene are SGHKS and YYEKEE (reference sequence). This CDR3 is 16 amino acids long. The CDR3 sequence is CASSKTQAGSISPLHF. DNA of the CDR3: TGTGCCAGCAGCAAAACACAAGCAGGGTCCATTTCACCCCTCCACTTT.

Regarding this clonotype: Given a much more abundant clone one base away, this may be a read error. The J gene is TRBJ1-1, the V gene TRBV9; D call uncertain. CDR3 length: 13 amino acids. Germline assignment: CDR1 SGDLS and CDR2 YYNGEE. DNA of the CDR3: TGTACCAGCAGCGTAGATGTATCTACTGAAGCTTTCTTT. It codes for CTSSVDVSTEAFF. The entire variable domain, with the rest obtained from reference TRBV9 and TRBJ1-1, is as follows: DSGVTQTPKHLITATGQRVTLRCSPRSGDLSVYWYQQSLDQGLQFLIQYYNGEERAKGNILERFSAQQFPDLHSELNLSSLELGDSALYFCTSSVDVSTEAFFGQGTRLTVV.

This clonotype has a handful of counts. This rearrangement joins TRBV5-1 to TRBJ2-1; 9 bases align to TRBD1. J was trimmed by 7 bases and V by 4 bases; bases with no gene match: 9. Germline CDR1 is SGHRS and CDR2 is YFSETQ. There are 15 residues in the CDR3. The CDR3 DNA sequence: TGCGCCAGCAGCGCGGACAGGGGCTATACGAATGAGCAGTTCTTC. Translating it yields CASSADRGYTNEQFF.

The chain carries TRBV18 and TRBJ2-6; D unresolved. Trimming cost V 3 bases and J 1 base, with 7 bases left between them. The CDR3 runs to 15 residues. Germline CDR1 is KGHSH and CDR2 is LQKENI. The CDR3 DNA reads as TGTGCCAGCTCACCCTATCATTCTGGGGCCAACGTCCTGACTTTC. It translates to CASSPYHSGANVLTF.

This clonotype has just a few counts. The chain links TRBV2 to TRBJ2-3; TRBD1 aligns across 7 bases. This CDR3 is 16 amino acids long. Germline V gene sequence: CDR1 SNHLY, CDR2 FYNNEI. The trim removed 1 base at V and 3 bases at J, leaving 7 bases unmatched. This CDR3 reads CASSEERGGFTDTQYF. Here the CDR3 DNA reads TGTGCCAGCAGTGAAGAAAGAGGGGGCTTTACAGATACGCAGTATTTT. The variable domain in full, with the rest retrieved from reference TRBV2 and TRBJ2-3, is EPEVTQTPSHQVTQMGQEVILRCVPISNHLYFYWYRQILGQKVEFLVSFYNNEISEKSEIFDDQFSVERPDGSNFTLKIRSTKLEDSAMYFCASSEERGGFTDTQYFGPGTRLTVL.

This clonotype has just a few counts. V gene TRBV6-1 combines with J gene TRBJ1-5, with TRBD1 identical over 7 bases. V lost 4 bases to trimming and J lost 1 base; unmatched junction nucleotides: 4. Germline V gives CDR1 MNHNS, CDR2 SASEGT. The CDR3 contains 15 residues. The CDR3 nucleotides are TGTGCCAGCAGTGTTGGACAGGCAAGCAATCAGCCCCAGCATTTT. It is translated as CASSVGQASNQPQHF.

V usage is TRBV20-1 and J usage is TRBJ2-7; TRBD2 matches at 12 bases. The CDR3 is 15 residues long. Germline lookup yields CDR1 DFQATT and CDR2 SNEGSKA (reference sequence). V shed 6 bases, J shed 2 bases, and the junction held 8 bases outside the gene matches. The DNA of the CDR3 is TGCAGTGCCGGGCCTAGCGGGAGGGCCGCCTACGAGCAGTACTTC. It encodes CSAGPSGRAAYEQYF.

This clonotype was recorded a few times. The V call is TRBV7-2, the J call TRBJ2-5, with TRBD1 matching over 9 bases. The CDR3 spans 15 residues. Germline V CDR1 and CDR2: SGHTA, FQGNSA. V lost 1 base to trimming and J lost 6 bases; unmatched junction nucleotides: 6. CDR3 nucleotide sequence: TGTGCCAGCAGCTTAGGGGGGACAGGGACAAAGACCCAGTACTTC. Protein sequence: CASSLGGTGTKTQYF. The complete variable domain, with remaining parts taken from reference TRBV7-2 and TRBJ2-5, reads GAGVSQSPSNKVTEKGKDVELRCDPISGHTALYWYRQSLGQGLEFLIYFQGNSAPDKSGLPSDRFSAERTGGSVSTLTIQRTQQEDSAVYLCASSLGGTGTKTQYFGPGTRLLVL.

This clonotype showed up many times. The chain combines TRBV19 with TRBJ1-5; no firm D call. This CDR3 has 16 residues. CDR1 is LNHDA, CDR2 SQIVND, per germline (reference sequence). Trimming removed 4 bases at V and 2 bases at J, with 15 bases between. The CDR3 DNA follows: TGTGCCAGTAGTAAAGCCCCCCCGGGTGGCAATCAGCCCCAGCATTTT. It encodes CASSKAPPGGNQPQHF. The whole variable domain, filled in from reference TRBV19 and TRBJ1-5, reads DGGITQSPKYLFRKEGQNVTLSCEQNLNHDAMYWYRQDPGQGLRLIYYSQIVNDFQKGDIAEGYSVSREKKESFPLTVTSAQKNPTAFYLCASSKAPPGGNQPQHFGDGTRLSIL.

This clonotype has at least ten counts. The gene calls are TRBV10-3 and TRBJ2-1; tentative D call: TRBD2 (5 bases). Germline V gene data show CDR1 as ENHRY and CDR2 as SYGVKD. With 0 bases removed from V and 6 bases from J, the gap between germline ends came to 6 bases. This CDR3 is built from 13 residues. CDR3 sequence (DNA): TGTGCCATCAGTGAGTCCGGGGTCAATGAGCAGTTCTTC. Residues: CAISESGVNEQFF.

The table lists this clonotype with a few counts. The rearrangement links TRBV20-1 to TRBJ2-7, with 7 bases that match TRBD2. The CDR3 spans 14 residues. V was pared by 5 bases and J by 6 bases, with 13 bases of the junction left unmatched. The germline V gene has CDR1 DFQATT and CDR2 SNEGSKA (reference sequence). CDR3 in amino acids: CSADQSGDVVEQYF. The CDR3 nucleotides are TGCAGTGCTGACCAAAGCGGGGATGTGGTCGAGCAGTACTTC.

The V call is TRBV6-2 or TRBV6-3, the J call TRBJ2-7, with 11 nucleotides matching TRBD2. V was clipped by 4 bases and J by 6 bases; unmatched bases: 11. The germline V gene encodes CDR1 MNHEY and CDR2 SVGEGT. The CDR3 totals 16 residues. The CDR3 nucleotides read TGTGCCAGCAGTTCGCGTCCGGGACTAGCGGTCCTCGAGCAGTACTTC. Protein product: CASSSRPGLAVLEQYF.

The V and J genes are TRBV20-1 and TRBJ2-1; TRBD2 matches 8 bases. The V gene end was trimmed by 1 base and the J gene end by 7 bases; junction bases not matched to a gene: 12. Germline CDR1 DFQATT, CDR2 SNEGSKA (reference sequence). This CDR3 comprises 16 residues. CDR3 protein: CSARGGLAGGGNEQFF. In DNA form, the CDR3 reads TGCAGTGCTAGAGGGGGCCTGGCGGGGGGAGGTAATGAGCAGTTCTTC.

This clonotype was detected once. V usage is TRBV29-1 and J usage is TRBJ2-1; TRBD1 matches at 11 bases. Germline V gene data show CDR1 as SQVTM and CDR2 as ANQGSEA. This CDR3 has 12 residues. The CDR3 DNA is TGCAGGGCCGGGACAGGGGGCAATGAGCAGTTCTTC. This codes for CRAGTGGNEQFF.

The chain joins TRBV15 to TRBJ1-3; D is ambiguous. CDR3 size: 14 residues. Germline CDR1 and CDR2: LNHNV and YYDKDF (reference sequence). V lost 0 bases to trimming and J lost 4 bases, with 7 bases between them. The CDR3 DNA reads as TGTGCCACCAGCAGAGATTCGGTCGGAAACACCATATATTTT. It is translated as CATSRDSVGNTIYF.

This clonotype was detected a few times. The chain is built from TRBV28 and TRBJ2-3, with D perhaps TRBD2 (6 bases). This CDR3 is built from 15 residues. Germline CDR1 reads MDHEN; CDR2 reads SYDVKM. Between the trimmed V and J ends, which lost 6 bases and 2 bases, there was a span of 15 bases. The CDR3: CASSPRRVNTDTQYF. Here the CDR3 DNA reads TGTGCCAGCAGCCCGCGGAGGGTTAACACAGATACGCAGTATTTT. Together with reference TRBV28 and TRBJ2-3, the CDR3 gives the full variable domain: DVKVTQSSRYLVKRTGEKVFLECVQDMDHENMFWYRQDPGLGLRLIYFSYDVKMKEKGDIPEGYSVSREKKERFSLILESASTNQTSMYLCASSPRRVNTDTQYFGPGTRLTVL.

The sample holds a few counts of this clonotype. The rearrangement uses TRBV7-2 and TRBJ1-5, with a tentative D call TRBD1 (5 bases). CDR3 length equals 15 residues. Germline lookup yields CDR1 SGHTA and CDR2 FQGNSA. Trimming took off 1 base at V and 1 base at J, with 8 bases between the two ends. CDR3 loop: CASSLVGTSNQPQHF. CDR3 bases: TGTGCCAGCAGCTTAGTCGGGACGAGCAATCAGCCCCAGCATTTT.